The source of this T cell receptor (beta chain) is a study of shared clonotypes between healthy human individuals. Overall study results and limits: Non-shared clonotypes showed lower generation probabilities than clonotypes common to all four donors.

The table lists this clone with many counts. The antigen is not known. The CDR3 is 19 residues long. Germline values: CDR1 SNHLY, CDR2 FYNNEI. Unmatched junction bases numbered 17, after V lost 7 bases and J lost 0 bases. TCRdb's table, derived via immunoSEQ multiplex PCR, lists solely in-frame clones and lacks some. The sample yields 550,000 to 800,000 clones, under 80% seen once. This clonotype was sampled from a young woman in good health. The sample taken for sequencing was memory CD4+ T cells sorted from blood. The subset denotes: CD45RA-negative fraction. The chain combines TRBV2 with TRBJ2-1; the match to TRBD2 covers 8 bases. CDR3 bases: TGTGCCAGCACCAGCGGGGGATCCGTCAGTCCGGGCTCCTACAATGAGCAGTTCTTC. This encodes CASTSGGSVSPGSYNEQFF.